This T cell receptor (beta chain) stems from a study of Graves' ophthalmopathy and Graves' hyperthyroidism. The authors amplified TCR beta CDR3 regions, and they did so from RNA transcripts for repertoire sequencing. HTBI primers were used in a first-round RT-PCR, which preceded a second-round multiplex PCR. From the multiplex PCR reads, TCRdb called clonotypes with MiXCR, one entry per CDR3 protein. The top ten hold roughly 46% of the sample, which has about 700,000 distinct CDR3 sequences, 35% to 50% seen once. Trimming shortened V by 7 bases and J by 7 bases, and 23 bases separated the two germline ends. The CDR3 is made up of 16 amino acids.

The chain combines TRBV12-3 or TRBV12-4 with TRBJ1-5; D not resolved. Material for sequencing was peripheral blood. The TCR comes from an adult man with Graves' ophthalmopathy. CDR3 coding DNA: TGTGCCAGCACCCTAATAACCGGAGCTGCAGGCCAGCCCCAGCATTTT. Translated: CASTLITGAAGQPQHF.